The TCR beta chain under discussion was sequenced for a study of T cells in Graves' hyperthyroidism and ophthalmopathy. General study points: In the analysis, a 13 V-J model separated ophthalmopathy from stable hyperthyroidism.

Points on this clonotype: Its antigen is still unknown.

Trimming took off 1 base at V and 3 bases at J, with 13 bases between the two ends. The CDR3 spans 15 residues. From RNA transcripts, TCR beta CDR3 regions were amplified. The HTBI primer set drove a first-round RT-PCR of the TCR CDR3. TCRdb re-derived calls from the multiplex PCR reads in MiXCR, one entry per CDR3 protein. The sample consists of some 420,000 distinct CDR3 sequences, roughly an eighth of them appearing once. This TCR was recovered from a woman aged 18 to 35 with Graves' hyperthyroidism. Sequencing input: blood. The V call is TRBV12-3 or TRBV12-4, the J call TRBJ2-7; D may be TRBD2 (6 bases). CDR3 amino acids: CASSLGGGASYEQYF. The CDR3 bases are TGTGCCAGCAGTTTAGGAGGAGGGGCCAGCTACGAGCAGTACTTC.